Listed below are T cell receptor beta chains from one sample, sequenced in a study of T-cell reconstitution after alpha-beta-depleted transplantation in children. Each CDR3 protein is one row after TCRdb ran MiXCR on the PCR reads. The sample has some 590,000 distinct CDR3 sequences, 10% seen once. Specimen: PBMCs from the stem cell graft donor, collected from the stem cell graft. Receptors originate from a human donor who donated a stem cell graft to a child with acute myeloid leukemia. The CDR3 runs from the conserved cysteine through the conserved F or W. The D gene is left open where the match is weak. Only some rows state a clone size, as once, few, many or a class for expanded clones.

length	size	V	J	D	CDR3	DNA
14	few	TRBV28	TRBJ1-6	-	CASSPLGGNSPLHF	TGTGCCAGCAGTCCCCTGGGGGGGAATTCACCCCTCCACTTT
13	few	TRBV12-3/TRBV12-4	TRBJ1-1	-	CASSNGRNTEAFF	TGTGCCAGCAGTAATGGACGGAACACTGAAGCTTTCTTT
13	-	TRBV15	TRBJ2-1	-	CATSRDLGGEQFF	TGTGCCACCAGCAGAGATCTAGGCGGTGAGCAGTTCTTC
16	-	TRBV5-1	TRBJ1-5	TRBD1	CASSAGTQQGNQPQHF	TGCGCCAGCAGCGCGGGTACTCAACAGGGGAATCAGCCCCAGCATTTT
14	-	TRBV30	TRBJ1-4	-	CAWSIQGVAEKLFF	TGTGCCTGGTCTATACAGGGAGTCGCGGAAAAACTGTTTTTT
18	-	TRBV27	TRBJ2-7	TRBD2	CASSLSGLAGVSYYEQYF	TGTGCCAGCAGTTTATCTGGACTAGCGGGAGTATCATACTACGAGCAGTACTTC
13	many	TRBV18	TRBJ2-1	TRBD1	CASSPTGGVEQFF	TGTGCCAGCTCACCGACAGGGGGTGTTGAGCAGTTCTTC
15	-	TRBV18	TRBJ1-2	TRBD1	CASSPQTGGSYGYTF	TGTGCCAGCTCACCCCAGACAGGGGGCAGCTATGGCTACACCTTC
17	few	TRBV11-2	TRBJ2-1	-	CASSSPNLANSYNEQFF	TGTGCCAGCAGCTCCCCAAATTTGGCGAACTCCTACAATGAGCAGTTCTTC
14	few	TRBV10-3	TRBJ2-7	TRBD2	CAIGGLAGSYEQYF	TGTGCCATCGGTGGGCTAGCGGGATCCTACGAGCAGTACTTC
14	few	TRBV29-1	TRBJ2-5	-	CSVGGGLGGETQYF	TGCAGCGTTGGGGGTGGCCTGGGAGGAGAGACCCAGTACTTC
12	-	TRBV30	TRBJ2-3	-	CAWNSKRDTQYF	TGTGCCTGGAATAGTAAGCGGGATACGCAGTATTTT
12	few	TRBV20-1	TRBJ2-7	TRBD2	CSASSGGYEQYF	TGCAGTGCTAGTTCGGGGGGTTACGAGCAGTACTTC
15	few	TRBV29-1	TRBJ2-5	-	CSSSRERVSSETQYF	TGCAGCTCCTCCCGGGAGCGCGTCTCTTCAGAGACCCAGTACTTC
13	few	TRBV29-1	TRBJ2-7	TRBD2	CSVGIAGSYEQYF	TGCAGCGTTGGGATAGCGGGTTCCTACGAGCAGTACTTC
16	-	TRBV5-1	TRBJ2-1	TRBD2	CASSSGGLAGEGAMLF	TGCGCCAGCAGCTCCGGAGGGCTAGCGGGAGAGGGTGCAATGCTCTTC
15	-	TRBV20-1	TRBJ2-3	TRBD2	CSARVLAGITDTQYF	TGCAGTGCCAGGGTACTAGCGGGGATCACAGATACGCAGTATTTT
13	many	TRBV29-1	TRBJ1-4	-	CSVDGATNEKLFF	TGCAGCGTTGACGGCGCAACTAATGAAAAACTGTTTTTT
14	-	TRBV3-1	TRBJ1-5	-	CASSQRVSNQPQHF	TGTGCCAGCAGCCAACGAGTTAGCAATCAGCCCCAGCATTTT
14	-	TRBV30	TRBJ2-2	TRBD2	CAWMGGFGTGELIF	TGTGCCTGGATGGGGGGGTTTGGCACCGGGGAGCTGATTTTT
14	few	TRBV20-1	TRBJ2-2	TRBD2	CSASISGKTGELFF	TGCAGTGCTTCTATTAGCGGGAAGACCGGGGAGCTGTTTTTT
18	-	TRBV9	TRBJ2-2	-	CASSLRPASETYTGELFF	TGTGCCAGCAGCCTCAGGCCGGCGTCAGAGACATACACCGGGGAGCTGTTTTTT
14	-	TRBV20-1	TRBJ2-7	-	CSARGPGAVYEQYF	TGCAGTGCTAGAGGTCCAGGGGCGGTCTACGAGCAGTACTTC
13	few	TRBV12-3/TRBV12-4	TRBJ2-3	TRBD1	CASSGQGGNTQYF	TGTGCCAGCAGTGGACAGGGGGGGAATACGCAGTATTTT
13	-	TRBV29-1	TRBJ1-2	TRBD1	CSVEPGTAYGYTF	TGCAGCGTTGAACCCGGGACAGCCTATGGCTACACCTTC
13	few	TRBV6-1	TRBJ2-7	-	CASTHRGANEQYF	TGTGCCAGCACCCATCGAGGGGCCAACGAGCAGTACTTC
14	many	TRBV24-1	TRBJ2-3	TRBD1	CATSERDRRDTQYF	TGTGCCACCAGTGAACGGGACAGGCGCGATACGCAGTATTTT
15	few	TRBV11-2	TRBJ2-7	-	CASSLGSDLPYEQYF	TGTGCCAGCAGCTTAGGATCGGACTTGCCCTACGAGCAGTACTTC
16	few	TRBV7-2	TRBJ2-7	TRBD2	CASSLGPSGTSYEQYF	TGTGCCAGCAGCTTAGGTCCTAGCGGGACCTCCTACGAGCAGTACTTC
14	few	TRBV20-1	TRBJ1-1	-	CSARGRSMNTEAFF	TGCAGTGCTAGAGGCAGGTCGATGAACACTGAAGCTTTCTTT
12	few	TRBV12-3/TRBV12-4	TRBJ2-3	TRBD2	CASRRERDTQYF	TGTGCCAGCAGGCGGGAGAGAGATACGCAGTATTTT
14	-	TRBV20-1	TRBJ2-7	TRBD1	CSARPTGGFYEQYF	TGCAGTGCTAGACCAACAGGGGGCTTCTACGAGCAGTACTTC
14	many	TRBV12-3/TRBV12-4	TRBJ1-5	-	CASSPAGWDQPQHF	TGTGCCAGCAGTCCCGCAGGGTGGGATCAGCCCCAGCATTTT
13	many	TRBV20-1	TRBJ2-2	-	CSAALTNTGELFF	TGCAGTGCTGCCCTTACGAACACCGGGGAGCTGTTTTTT
13	few	TRBV4-3	TRBJ1-1	-	CASSLRGGLEAFF	TGCGCCAGCAGCCTTCGAGGGGGGCTTGAAGCTTTCTTT
17	few	TRBV3-1	TRBJ2-7	-	CASSQDQRGILSYEQYF	TGTGCCAGCAGCCAAGATCAGCGCGGGATACTATCCTACGAGCAGTACTTC
17	-	TRBV4-3	TRBJ1-2	TRBD1	CASSQDRGTGWSYGYTF	TGCGCCAGCAGCCAAGATCGAGGGACAGGGTGGAGCTATGGCTACACCTTC
13	many	TRBV6-1	TRBJ2-3	TRBD2	CASGRGGTDTQYF	TGCGCTAGCGGGAGAGGGGGCACAGATACGCAGTATTTT
13	few	TRBV7-2	TRBJ2-7	-	CASSLPQGNEQYF	TGTGCCAGCAGCTTACCCCAGGGTAACGAGCAGTACTTC
13	many	TRBV7-9	TRBJ2-1	TRBD2	CASSLVAGDEQFF	TGTGCCAGCAGCCTTGTAGCGGGCGATGAGCAGTTCTTC
14	few	TRBV6-5	TRBJ2-1	TRBD2	CASSYSDSGTGQFF	TGTGCCAGCAGTTACTCTGACAGCGGGACGGGGCAGTTCTTC
14	-	TRBV4-3	TRBJ2-2	-	CASSQKSTSVELFF	TGCGCCAGCAGCCAAAAGAGCACCTCTGTGGAGCTGTTTTTT